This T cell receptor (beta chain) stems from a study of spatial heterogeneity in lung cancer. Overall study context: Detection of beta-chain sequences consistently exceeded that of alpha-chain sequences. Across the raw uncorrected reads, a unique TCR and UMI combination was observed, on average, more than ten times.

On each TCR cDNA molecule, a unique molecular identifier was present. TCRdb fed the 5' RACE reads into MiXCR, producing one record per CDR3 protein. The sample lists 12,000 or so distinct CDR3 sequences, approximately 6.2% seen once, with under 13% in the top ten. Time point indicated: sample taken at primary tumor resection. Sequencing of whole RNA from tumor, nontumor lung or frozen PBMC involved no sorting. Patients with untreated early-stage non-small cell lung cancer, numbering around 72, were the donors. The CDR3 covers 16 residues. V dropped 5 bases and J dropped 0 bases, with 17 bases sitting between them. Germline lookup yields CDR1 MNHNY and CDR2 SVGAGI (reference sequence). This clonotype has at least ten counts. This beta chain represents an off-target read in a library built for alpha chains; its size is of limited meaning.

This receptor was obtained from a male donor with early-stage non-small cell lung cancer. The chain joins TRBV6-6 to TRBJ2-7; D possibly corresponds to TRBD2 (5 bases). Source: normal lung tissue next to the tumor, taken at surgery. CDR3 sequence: CASSPPSGSNSYEQYF. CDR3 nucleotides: TGTGCCAGCAGTCCCCCCTCGGGATCGAACTCCTACGAGCAGTACTTC.